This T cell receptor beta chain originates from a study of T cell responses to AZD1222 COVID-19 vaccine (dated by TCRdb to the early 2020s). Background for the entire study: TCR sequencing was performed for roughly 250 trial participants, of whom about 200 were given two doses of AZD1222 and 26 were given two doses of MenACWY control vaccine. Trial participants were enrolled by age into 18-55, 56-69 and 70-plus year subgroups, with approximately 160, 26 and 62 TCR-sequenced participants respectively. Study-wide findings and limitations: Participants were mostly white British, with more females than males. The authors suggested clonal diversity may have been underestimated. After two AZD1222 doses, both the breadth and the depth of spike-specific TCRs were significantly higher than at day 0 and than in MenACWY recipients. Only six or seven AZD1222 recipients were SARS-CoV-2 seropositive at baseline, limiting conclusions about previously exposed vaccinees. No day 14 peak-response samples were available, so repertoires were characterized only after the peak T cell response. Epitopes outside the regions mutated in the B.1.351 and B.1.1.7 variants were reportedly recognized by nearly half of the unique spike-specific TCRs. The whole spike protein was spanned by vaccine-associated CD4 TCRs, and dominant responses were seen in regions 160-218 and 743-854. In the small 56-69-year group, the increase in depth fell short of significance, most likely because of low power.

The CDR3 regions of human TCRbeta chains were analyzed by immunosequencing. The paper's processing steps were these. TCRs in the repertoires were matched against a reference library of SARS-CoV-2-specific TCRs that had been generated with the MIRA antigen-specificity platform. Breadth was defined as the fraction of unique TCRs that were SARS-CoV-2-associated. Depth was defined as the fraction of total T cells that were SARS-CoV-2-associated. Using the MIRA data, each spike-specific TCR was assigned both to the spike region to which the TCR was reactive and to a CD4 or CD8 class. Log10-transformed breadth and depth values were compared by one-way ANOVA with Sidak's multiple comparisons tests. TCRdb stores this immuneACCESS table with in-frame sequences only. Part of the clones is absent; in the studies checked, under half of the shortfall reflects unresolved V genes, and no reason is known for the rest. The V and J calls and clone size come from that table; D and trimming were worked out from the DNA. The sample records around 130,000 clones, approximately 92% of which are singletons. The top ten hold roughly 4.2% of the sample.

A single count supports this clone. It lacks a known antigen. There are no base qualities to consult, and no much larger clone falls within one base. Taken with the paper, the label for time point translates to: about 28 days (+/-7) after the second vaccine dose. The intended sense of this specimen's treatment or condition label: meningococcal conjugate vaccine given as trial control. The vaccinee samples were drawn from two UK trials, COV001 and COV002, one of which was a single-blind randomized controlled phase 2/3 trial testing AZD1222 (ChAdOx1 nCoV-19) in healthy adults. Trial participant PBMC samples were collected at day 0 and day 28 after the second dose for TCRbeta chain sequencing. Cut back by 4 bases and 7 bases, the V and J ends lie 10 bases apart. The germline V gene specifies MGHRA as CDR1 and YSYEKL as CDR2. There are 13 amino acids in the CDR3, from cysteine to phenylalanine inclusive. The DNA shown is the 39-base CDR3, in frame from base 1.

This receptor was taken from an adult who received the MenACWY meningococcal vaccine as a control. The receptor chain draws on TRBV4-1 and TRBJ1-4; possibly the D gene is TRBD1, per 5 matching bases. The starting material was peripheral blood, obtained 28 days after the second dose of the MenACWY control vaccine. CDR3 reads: CASSPGRTEKLFF. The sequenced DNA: TGCGCCAGCAGCCCGGGACGAACTGAAAAACTGTTTTTT.